This T cell receptor beta chain emerged from a study of blood T cell repertoires in COVID-19. Clones were sequenced by immunoSEQ multiplex PCR, and TCRdb holds only the in-frame ones, with some missing. The profile shows fewer than 350,000 clones, roughly nine tenths of them singletons. V was clipped by 2 bases and J by 5 bases, with 8 bases between them. CDR1 and CDR2 (germline): SGDLS, YYNGEE. The CDR3 totals 13 residues. Sequencing was carried out using peripheral blood. The TCR originated in a woman aged 25 to 39 with COVID-19, enrolled during active disease. V usage is TRBV9 and J usage is TRBJ1-5; D is uncertain. The DNA for the CDR3 is TGTGCCAGCAGCGTCGCAGGATATCAGCCCCAGCATTTT. Amino acids: CASSVAGYQPQHF.